This T cell receptor (beta chain) is from a study of blood T cells in healthy people across ages. V was clipped by 1 base and J by 1 base, with 11 bases between them. There are 17 residues in the CDR3. CDR1 is MNHEY, CDR2 SMNVEV, per germline (reference sequence). A second PCR of about 6 to 12 cycles used a sample-barcoded 5' primer and a J-beta primer mix. Sequencing yielded, for each sample, at least 3 million paired-end reads carrying CDR3. In TCRdb, the 5' RACE reads were re-called with MiXCR into one record per CDR3 protein. The sample contains about 1.8 million distinct CDR3 sequences, around 48% of which appear only once.

This receptor was identified in a woman between 40 and 55 years old in good health. J is TRBJ2-6 and V is TRBV27, with D hard to call. The sample taken for sequencing was blood. CDR3 nucleotide sequence: TGTGCCAGCAGTTTATACGGGCAGCTATCTGGGGCCAACGTCCTGACTTTC. It specifies CASSLYGQLSGANVLTF.